This T cell receptor (beta chain) is from a study of vaccination and CD4 T cells after COVID-19 (dated by TCRdb to 2021 to 2024). In the study overall: Six males and four females were included in the convalescent cohort, with two Hispanic individuals, seven Caucasians, two Asians and one multiracial person represented. Two doses of either the Pfizer-BioNTech BNT162b2 vaccine (n=8) or the Moderna mRNA-1273 vaccine (n=2) were administered to participants. Overlapping spike peptide pools from SARS-CoV-2 and from the common cold coronaviruses HCoV-NL63, HCoV-OC43 and HCoV-229E were used as culture stimuli. Post-COVID blood samples were collected from convalescent patients a median of roughly 100 days after diagnosis, with a range of roughly 30 to 161 days. Post-vaccine blood samples were obtained a median of about 77 days after the second vaccine dose, with a range of roughly 14 to 241 days. Control cultures used a CEFX viral epitope pool as positive control, an HIV-1 Nef peptide pool as negative control, or no peptide. In 10 COVID-19 convalescent patients and a handful of infection-naive healthy vaccine recipients, researchers compared the spike-specific CD4+ TCR repertoire from before mRNA vaccination with the repertoire from after. Memory CD4+ T cell crossreactivity between SARS-CoV-2 and common cold coronavirus spike proteins was assessed at the TCR clonotype level in an earlier paper using these donors.

The treatment or condition label, as the study defines it: roughly 11-day PBMC culture with coronavirus spike peptide pools or control peptides (ViraFEST assay). CD4+ T cells from unexposed donors were collected before the COVID-19 pandemic (2011-2018). To expand antigen-specific T cells with peptide pools and then pick out the expanded clonotypes through TCR sequencing, the study relied on the ViraFEST assay. Each well held approximately 2 million PBMCs cultured in IMDM containing approximately 5% human AB serum and roughly 10 IU/ml IL-2, with 7.5 to 10 ug/ml peptide pools added. On days 3 and 7, half of the culture medium was replaced with fresh IL-2-containing medium. After roughly nine days of culture, CD4+ T cells were isolated by negative selection using the EasySep CD4+ T cell isolation kit. As cell number allowed, CD4+ T cells from unexposed donors were tested for reactivity to SARS-CoV-2 S and N and to four common cold coronavirus spike pools. Ficoll-Paque Plus gradient centrifugation was used to isolate PBMCs from whole blood, and the isolated PBMCs were then either used fresh or cryopreserved at -140C. In general, triplicate wells were set up for every culture condition. The leukapheresis product for the unexposed donors was obtained through commercial purchase.

The method was PCR. DNA from cultured CD4+ T cells underwent TCR sequencing with the Oncomine TCR Beta short-read assay at the Johns Hopkins FTIC core. The QIAamp micro DNA kit was used to extract genomic DNA from the cultured CD4+ T cells. The Oncomine TCR Beta libraries from cultured CD4+ T cells were pooled using unique dual indexes and then sequenced on an Illumina iSeq 100. Per the authors' processing: Non-productive sequences were removed, and CDR3s not starting with C, not ending with F or W, or shorter than 7 amino acids were discarded. The MANAFEST web application was used to identify antigen-specific clonotypes by comparing peptide-stimulated wells against reference wells and other culture wells. For a clone to be called positive, the clone needed an FDR below 0.05, an odds ratio above 5, and a productive frequency above 0.1% in at least two of three replicate wells. Cross-reactive clonotypes were defined as significantly expanded in both SARS-CoV-2 spike wells and at least one common cold coronavirus spike condition. CDR3 homology was assessed with Levenshtein distances (stringdist) and unrooted phylogenetic trees (ape) in R version 3.6.1. TCRdb ran its own pipeline on the public reads, namely fastp trimming at Q25 and MiXCR clone calling, and kept in-frame beta chains. When rows share a CDR3 protein, they turn into one entry using the most common DNA and genes. TCRdb's processing, not the authors', yielded these V and J calls. This sample comprises roughly 6,400 distinct CDR3 sequences, roughly 53% of them detected only once. Approximately 26% of the sample is in the top ten clones.

The trim is 3 bases for V and 1 base for J, with a gap of 10 bases between the germline ends. The cysteine opens and the phenylalanine closes a CDR3 of 15 amino acids. CDR3 DNA is the only sequence kept; it has 45 bases, read in frame from the first base. In the germline V gene (reference sequence), CDR1 corresponds to LNHDA and CDR2 to SQIVND. In this sample, this clonotype turned up a few times. Its antigen specificity is not known. Base qualities are not recorded, but no much larger clone differs from it by a single base. Overall study outcomes, separate from this receptor: The median count of SARS-CoV-2-reactive clonotypes went up from 20 to 25 after infection to a few dozen after vaccination, although the change was not significant. In convalescent patients, nearly all vaccine-specific clones (304 of 307) were found to be mono-reactive for SARS-CoV-2 spike rather than cross-reactive with common cold coronaviruses. Relatively few convalescent patients were included in the study, and early timepoints after natural infection were not analyzed. In convalescent patients, a median 86.3% of post-vaccine SARS-CoV-2-reactive clones were detected only after vaccination, suggesting vaccine-specific priming.

The rearrangement joined TRBV19 to TRBJ1-5, with the D gene too uncertain to name. This TCR came from a human donor in good health. The material sequenced was CD4+ T cells from blood, cultured in vitro. The DNA sequence follows: TGTGCCAGTAGTATTGGTCGGTTCAGCAATCAGCCCCAGCATTTT. It is translated as CASSIGRFSNQPQHF.